One sample yielded the 12 T cell receptor beta chains listed below, sequenced in a study of blood T cell repertoires in COVID-19. Using immunoSEQ multiplex PCR, the repertoire was profiled, and TCRdb retains in-frame clones only, with some absent. This table holds about 110,000 clones, 70% to 90% found once. The specimen sequenced was peripheral blood. These receptors came from a human donor in a cohort sampled during active COVID-19.

The CDR3 spells CASSDGDYGYTF. CDR3 nucleotides: TGTGCCAGCAGTGACGGGGACTATGGCTACACCTTC. This sequence joins TRBV5-4 and TRBJ1-2; D is uncertain. V was cut by 5 bases and J by 3 bases, with 8 bases left in between. CDR1 is SGHNT and CDR2 is YYREEE in the germline V gene (reference sequence). This CDR3 is 12 amino acids long.

The genes are TRBV19 and TRBJ2-2; D gene ambiguous. Trimming left V 4 bases short and J 3 bases short, with 6 bases between. CDR3 length equals 13 residues. The V gene's germline CDR1 is LNHDA and CDR2 SQIVND (reference sequence). The CDR3 here is CASSNRDTGELFF. In DNA, the CDR3 is TGTGCCAGTAGTAACCGAGACACCGGGGAGCTGTTTTTT.

The chain couples TRBV5-6 to TRBJ2-1; D possibly corresponds to TRBD2 (6 bases). Per germline, CDR1 SGHDT and CDR2 YYEEEE. The CDR3 sequence is 14 residues long. Trimming cost V 2 bases and J 0 bases, with 6 bases left between them. CDR3 sequence reads: CASSFGSSYNEQFF. CDR3 bases: TGTGCCAGCAGCTTCGGGAGCTCCTACAATGAGCAGTTCTTC.

The rearrangement joins TRBV25-1 to TRBJ2-5; 10 bases agree with TRBD2. Germline lookup yields CDR1 MGHDK and CDR2 SYGVNS. Unmatched junction bases numbered 8, after V lost 6 bases and J lost 4 bases. The CDR3 extends over 15 amino acids. CDR3 sequence reads: CASSTLAGWSETQYF. CDR3 coding DNA: TGTGCCAGCAGCACACTAGCGGGATGGTCAGAGACCCAGTACTTC.

The chain employs TRBV6-2 or TRBV6-3 and TRBJ2-7; 13 bases are a match to TRBD2. The germline V gene encodes CDR1 MNHEY and CDR2 SVGEGT. CDR3 length equals 15 residues. The V segment lost 5 bases and the J segment 4 bases; nucleotides outside the gene matches: 5. The CDR3 DNA reads TGTGCCAGCAGTCCGGGACTAGCGGGACCTTACGAGCAGTACTTC. Translating gives CASSPGLAGPYEQYF.

The chain recombines TRBV27 with TRBJ2-7, with 11 bases fitting TRBD2. Germline CDR1 is MNHEY and CDR2 is SMNVEV (reference sequence). CDR3 length: 18 residues. Germline trimming cut 2 bases from V and 2 bases from J; bases unmatched to any gene: 11. CDR3 sequence: CASSLRASGRPYAYEQYF. The CDR3 DNA reads as TGTGCCAGCAGTTTAAGGGCTAGCGGGAGGCCCTACGCCTACGAGCAGTACTTC.

The rearrangement joins TRBV12-3 or TRBV12-4 to TRBJ1-4, with D unresolved. The CDR3 loop spans 12 amino acids. Between the trimmed V and J ends, which lost 2 bases and 8 bases, there was a span of 6 bases. The CDR3 nucleotides read TGTGCCAGCAGTTTAACAGCAGAAAAACTGTTTTTT. Its translation is CASSLTAEKLFF.

This chain links TRBV6-2 or TRBV6-3 with TRBJ2-1; the match to TRBD1 covers 8 bases. V lost 5 bases and J lost 3; bases outside the gene matches: 12. This CDR3 region has 17 residues. Germline CDR1 reads MNHEY; CDR2 reads SVGEGT. This CDR3 reads CASSLLPGGRFYNEQFF. Written as DNA, the CDR3 is TGTGCCAGCAGTCTTCTTCCAGGGGGCCGCTTCTACAATGAGCAGTTCTTC.

CDR3 in DNA: TGTGCCAGCAGCCGCACCCCACCGCGGGGGGATTCACCCCTCCACTTT. It encodes CASSRTPPRGDSPLHF. The chain has TRBV7-6 and TRBJ1-6; perhaps TRBD1 as D (5 bases). Germline V gene sequence: CDR1 SGHVS, CDR2 FNYEAQ. CDR3 length equals 16 residues. The V gene lost 5 bases and the J gene lost 8 bases, with 19 bases spanning the gap.

The rearrangement links TRBV2 to TRBJ1-1; D might be TRBD1 (5 bases). The CDR3 consists of 13 residues. V lost 7 bases to trimming and J lost 10 bases, with 19 bases between them. The germline V gene has CDR1 SNHLY and CDR2 FYNNEI. The CDR3 spells CASTLTSLGGAFF. DNA for the CDR3: TGTGCCAGCACCTTGACCTCCCTCGGGGGAGCTTTCTTT.

V gene TRBV18 combines with J gene TRBJ1-1; TRBD1 is a possible D gene (6 bases). There are 16 residues in the CDR3. The germline V gene encodes CDR1 KGHSH and CDR2 LQKENI. Trimming cost V 6 bases and J 6 bases, with 23 bases left between them. The CDR3 loop reads CASSQRQEAIGSEAFF. Written as DNA, the CDR3 is TGTGCCAGCTCTCAGAGACAGGAGGCGATCGGGTCTGAAGCTTTCTTT.

The chain is built from TRBV4-2 and TRBJ2-1, with a weak D call TRBD2 (6 bases). V shed 1 base and J shed 4 bases, with 11 bases lying between them. Germline CDR1 and CDR2: LGHNA and YNFKEQ. The CDR3 runs to 15 residues. The CDR3 protein is CASSQAAGRYNEQFF. CDR3 DNA sequence: TGTGCCAGCAGCCAAGCCGCGGGACGTTACAATGAGCAGTTCTTC.